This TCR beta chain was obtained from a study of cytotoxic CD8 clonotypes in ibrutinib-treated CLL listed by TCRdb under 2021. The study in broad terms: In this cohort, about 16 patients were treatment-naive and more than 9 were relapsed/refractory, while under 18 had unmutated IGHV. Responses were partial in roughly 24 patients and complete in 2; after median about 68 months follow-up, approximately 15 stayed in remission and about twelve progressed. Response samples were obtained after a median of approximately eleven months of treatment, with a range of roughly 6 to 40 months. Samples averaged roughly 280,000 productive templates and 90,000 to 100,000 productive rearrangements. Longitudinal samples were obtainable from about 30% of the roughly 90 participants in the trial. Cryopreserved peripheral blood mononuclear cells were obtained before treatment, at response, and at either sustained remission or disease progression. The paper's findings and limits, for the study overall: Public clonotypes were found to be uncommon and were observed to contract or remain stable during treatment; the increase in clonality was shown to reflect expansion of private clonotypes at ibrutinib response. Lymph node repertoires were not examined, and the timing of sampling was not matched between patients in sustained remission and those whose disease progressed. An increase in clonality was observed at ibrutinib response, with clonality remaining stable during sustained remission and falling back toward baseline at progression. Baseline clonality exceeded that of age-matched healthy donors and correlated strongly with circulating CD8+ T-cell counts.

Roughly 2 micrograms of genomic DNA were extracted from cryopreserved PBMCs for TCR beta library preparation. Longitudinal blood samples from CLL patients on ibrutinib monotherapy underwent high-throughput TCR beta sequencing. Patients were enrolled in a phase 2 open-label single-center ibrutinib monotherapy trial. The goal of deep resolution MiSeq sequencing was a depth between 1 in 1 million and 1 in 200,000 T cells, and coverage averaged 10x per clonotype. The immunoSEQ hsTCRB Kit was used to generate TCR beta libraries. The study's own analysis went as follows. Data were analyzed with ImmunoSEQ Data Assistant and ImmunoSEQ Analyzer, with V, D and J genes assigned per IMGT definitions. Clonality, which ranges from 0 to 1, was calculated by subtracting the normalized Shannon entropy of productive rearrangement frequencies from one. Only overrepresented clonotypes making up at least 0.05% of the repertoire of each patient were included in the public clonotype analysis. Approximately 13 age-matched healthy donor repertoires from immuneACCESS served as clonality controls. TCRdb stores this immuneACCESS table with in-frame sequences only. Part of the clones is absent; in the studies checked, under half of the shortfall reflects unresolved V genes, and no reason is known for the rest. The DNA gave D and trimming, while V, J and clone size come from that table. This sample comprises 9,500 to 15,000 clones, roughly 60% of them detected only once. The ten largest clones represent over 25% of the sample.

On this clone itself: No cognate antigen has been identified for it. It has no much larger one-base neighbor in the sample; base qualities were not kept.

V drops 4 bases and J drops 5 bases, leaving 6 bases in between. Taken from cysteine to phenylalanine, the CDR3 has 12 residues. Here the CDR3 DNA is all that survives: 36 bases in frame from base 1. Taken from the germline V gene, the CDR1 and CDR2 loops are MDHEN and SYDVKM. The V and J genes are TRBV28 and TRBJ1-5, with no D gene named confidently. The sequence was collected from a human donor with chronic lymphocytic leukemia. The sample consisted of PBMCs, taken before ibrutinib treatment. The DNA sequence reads TGTGCCAGCAGTTCTCCCTATCAGCCCCAGCATTTT. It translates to CASSSPYQPQHF.